A single sample gave rise to the 16 T cell receptor beta chains below, sequenced in a study of blood T cell repertoires in COVID-19 (dated by TCRdb to 2020 to 2022). The library came from the immunoSEQ multiplex PCR assay. Drawn from immuneACCESS, this table holds only the in-frame rearrangements with V and J called that TCRdb kept. Clones are partly lost; checked studies trace under half to an unresolved V gene and leave the rest unexplained. A total of about 120,000 clones appear in this sample, 85% to 90% of them only once. The top ten hold under 6% of the sample. Sequencing used peripheral blood. The receptors stem from a woman aged 45 to 65 with acute or convalescent COVID-19.

J is TRBJ1-1 and V is TRBV28, with 9 bases that match TRBD1. After removal of 4 bases from V and 6 bases from J, the junction contained 6 bases not matched to a gene. CDR3 length equals 14 residues. Germline CDR1 and CDR2: MDHEN and SYDVKM. The CDR3 DNA reads as TGTGCCAGCAGTTACAGGGGGCTAATAGCTGAAGCTTTCTTT. This gives the protein CASSYRGLIAEAFF.

The CDR3: CASSQDGGGDTEAFF. DNA of the CDR3: TGTGCCAGCAGCCAAGATGGGGGAGGGGACACTGAAGCTTTCTTT. The V gene is TRBV4-2, the J gene TRBJ1-1; tentatively, D is TRBD1 (5 bases). The CDR3 is 15 residues long. Looked up from germline, CDR1 is LGHNA and CDR2 is YNFKEQ. With 0 bases removed from V and 3 bases from J, the gap between germline ends came to 11 bases.

The V and J genes are TRBV10-3 and TRBJ2-3; 7 nucleotides align to TRBD1. Germline CDR1 reads ENHRY; CDR2 reads SYGVKD. Trimming took 6 bases from V and 5 from J; bases not matched to a gene: 2. The CDR3 runs to 12 residues. The CDR3 protein is CAISTGEDTQYF. CDR3 coding DNA: TGTGCCATCAGCACAGGGGAAGATACGCAGTATTTT.

The rearrangement joins TRBV19 to TRBJ1-1, with a tentative D call TRBD1 (5 bases). The CDR3 is made up of 14 amino acids. The germline V and J ends were trimmed by 5 bases and 1 base, with 11 bases remaining between them. Germline assignment: CDR1 LNHDA and CDR2 SQIVND (reference sequence). CDR3 bases: TGTGCCAGTAGTCTCATGGGGGGGAACACTGAAGCTTTCTTT. Amino acids: CASSLMGGNTEAFF.

CDR3 in DNA: TGTGCCAGCTTAGGGGACAGTAGACGGGGCTACACCTTC. Its translation is CASLGDSRRGYTF. The chain is built from TRBV3-1 (or the pseudogene TRBV3-2) and TRBJ1-2, with 7 bases aligning to TRBD1. The CDR3 contains 13 residues. J lost 8 bases, V lost 8 bases, and 11 bases had no gene match. Germline V gene lookup returns CDR1 LGHDT and CDR2 YNNKEL (reference sequence).

The gene calls are TRBV6-5 and TRBJ2-5; TRBD1 matches 7 bases. Germline V gene data show CDR1 as MNHEY and CDR2 as SVGAGI. The CDR3 has 13 amino acids. V shed 7 bases and J 2 bases; nucleotides not matched to a gene: 4. CDR3 amino acids: CASITGVQETQYF. Here the CDR3 DNA reads TGTGCCAGCATCACAGGGGTACAAGAGACCCAGTACTTC.

V and J are TRBV12-5 and TRBJ1-2, with TRBD1 as a possible D gene (5 bases). Trimming shortened V by 4 bases and J by 4 bases, and 10 bases separated the two germline ends. Looked up from germline, CDR1 is LGHNT and CDR2 is FRNRAP. The CDR3 has 13 amino acids. DNA of the CDR3: TGTGCTAGTGGTTGGGGGGGAAGCTATGGCTACACCTTC. Translation: CASGWGGSYGYTF. Variable domain in full (rest from reference TRBV12-5 and TRBJ1-2): DARVTQTPRHKVTEMGQEVTMRCQPILGHNTVFWYRQTMMQGLELLAYFRNRAPLDDSGMPKDRFSAEMPDATLATLKIQPSEPRDSAVYFCASGWGGSYGYTFGSGTRLTVV.

The genes are TRBV3-1 (or the pseudogene TRBV3-2) and TRBJ1-3; no clear D. Germline V gene lookup returns CDR1 LGHDT and CDR2 YNNKEL (reference sequence). This CDR3 comprises 16 residues. V was clipped by 0 bases and J by 0 bases, with 9 bases between them. The CDR3 reads CASSQDITASGNTIYF. DNA for the CDR3: TGTGCCAGCAGCCAAGATATAACAGCCTCTGGAAACACCATATATTTT.

The chain uses TRBV19 and TRBJ2-7, with 11 bases that match TRBD1. V lost 3 bases to trimming and J lost 6 bases; unmatched junction nucleotides: 4. Germline V gives CDR1 LNHDA, CDR2 SQIVND (reference sequence). The CDR3 spans 14 residues. The DNA of the CDR3 is TGTGCCAGTAGTATCGGACAGGGGGCACCCGAGCAGTACTTC. Protein: CASSIGQGAPEQYF.

The gene calls are TRBV6-6 and TRBJ1-5, with D maybe TRBD1 (6 bases). The CDR3 is made up of 14 amino acids. V lost 3 bases, J lost 3 bases, and 9 bases lay in between. Germline lookup yields CDR1 MNHNY and CDR2 SVGAGI (reference sequence). The CDR3 loop is CASSYTGSNQPQHF. The CDR3 coding sequence is TGTGCCAGCAGTTATACAGGGTCCAATCAGCCCCAGCATTTT.

The gene calls are TRBV27 and TRBJ1-2, with TRBD1 identical over 9 bases. This CDR3 spans 15 amino acids. Germline CDR1 and CDR2: MNHEY and SMNVEV (reference sequence). J was trimmed by 4 bases and V by 5 bases; bases with no gene match: 8. The CDR3 sequence is CASSPRDRDLYGYTF. The CDR3 region has the DNA TGTGCCAGCAGTCCTCGGGACAGGGACCTCTATGGCTACACCTTC.

The chain employs TRBV4-1 and TRBJ2-5; tentative D call: TRBD1 (6 bases). The ends were cut back, 1 base at V and 7 bases at J, with 7 bases in the middle. This CDR3 contains 12 residues. Germline CDR1 MGHRA, CDR2 YSYEKL. CDR3 protein: CASSQVGGTQYF. CDR3 sequence (DNA): TGCGCCAGCAGCCAAGTAGGGGGGACCCAGTACTTC.

The genes are TRBV7-3 and TRBJ1-2, with D maybe TRBD1 (6 bases). The CDR3 loop spans 15 amino acids. Germline CDR1 and CDR2: SGHTA and FQGTGA. The V end was cut by 6 bases, the J end by 7 bases, with 21 bases between. In DNA form, the CDR3 reads TGTGCCAGCAGTCCACCGGGGGGCGAGTCGGGTGGCTACACCTTC. This translates into CASSPPGGESGGYTF. Complete variable domain (other parts from reference TRBV7-3 and TRBJ1-2): GAGVSQTPSNKVTEKGKYVELRCDPISGHTALYWYRQSLGQGPEFLIYFQGTGAADDSGLPNDRFFAVRPEGSVSTLKIQRTERGDSAVYLCASSPPGGESGGYTFGSGTRLTVV.

Only a few counts were recorded for this clone. The chain couples TRBV7-6 to TRBJ2-1, with TRBD1 matching 11 bases. CDR3 length: 19 amino acids. After removal of 0 bases from V and 2 bases from J, the junction contained 9 bases not matched to a gene. CDR1 and CDR2 from the germline V gene are SGHVS and FNYEAQ. CDR3 in DNA: TGTGCCAGCAGCTTAGCGTTTGGTGGGGACAGGGGGACCTACAATGAGCAGTTCTTC. Protein product: CASSLAFGGDRGTYNEQFF.

The chain joins TRBV16 to TRBJ1-5; D is unresolved. The CDR3 is made up of 15 amino acids. CDR1 is KGHSY, CDR2 FQNENV, per germline. Trimming pared 0 bases from V and 4 bases from J, leaving 10 bases between. The CDR3 DNA reads TGTGCCAGCAGCCAATCTAACGGTTGGAATCAGCCCCAGCATTTT. It encodes CASSQSNGWNQPQHF.

V and J are TRBV24-1 and TRBJ1-5, with 9 bases fitting TRBD1. V lost 2 bases to trimming and J lost 5 bases; unmatched junction nucleotides: 9. CDR3 length equals 17 residues. Germline V gene data show CDR1 as KGHDR and CDR2 as SFDVKD. DNA for the CDR3: TGTGCCACCAGTGATTCGGGGAGATGGGACAGGGATCAGCCCCAGCATTTT. This sequence encodes CATSDSGRWDRDQPQHF.